These T cell receptor beta chains were read from a single sample in a study of shared clonotypes between healthy human individuals. Sequencing was performed with immunoSEQ multiplex PCR; in TCRdb, only in-frame clones are kept and a portion is missing. The sample gives roughly 640,000 clones, roughly 70% of which show up once; approximately 1.8% is in the top ten. The specimen was memory CD4+ T cells sorted from blood. These receptors originate from a woman under 40 in good health. CDR3s include the opening cysteine and the closing phenylalanine or tryptophan. D genes are given only for firm matches. A clone size is listed for some rows: how often the clone was seen (once, few, many), or a class if it is expanded.

J gene,D gene,clone size,V gene,CDR3 protein,CDR3 DNA
TRBJ2-3,.,.,TRBV5-1,CASSSRDLSSTDTQYF,TGCGCCAGCAGCTCCAGGGACTTATCTAGCACAGATACGCAGTATTTT
TRBJ2-3,TRBD2,.,TRBV6-1,CASSEASGRDTQYF,TGTGCCAGCAGTGAAGCTAGCGGGCGGGATACGCAGTATTTT
TRBJ1-2,TRBD1,once,TRBV27,CASSPSGGSGYTF,TGTGCCAGCAGTCCCTCAGGGGGATCTGGCTACACCTTC
TRBJ2-1,TRBD1,.,TRBV7-2,CASSEDRGPYNEQFF,TGTGCCAGCAGCGAGGACAGGGGGCCCTACAATGAGCAGTTCTTC
TRBJ1-5,.,.,TRBV4-1,CASSQEFRNWVVGEPQHF,TGCGCCAGCAGCCAAGAGTTTCGGAACTGGGTGGTGGGTGAGCCCCAGCATTTT
TRBJ2-7,.,.,TRBV5-8,CASTPPGRSSYEQYF,TGTGCCAGCACCCCACCCGGGAGAAGCTCCTACGAGCAGTACTTC
TRBJ2-5,.,few,TRBV6-5,CASSSLRVRNQETQYF,TGTGCCAGCAGTTCCCTACGAGTTCGTAATCAAGAGACCCAGTACTTC
TRBJ2-3,TRBD2,.,TRBV27,CASSSPGLASDTQYF,TGTGCCAGCAGTTCACCGGGACTAGCATCCGATACGCAGTATTTT
TRBJ1-5,TRBD1,.,TRBV5-1,CASSLLTGANQPQHF,TGCGCCAGCAGCTTGTTGACAGGGGCTAATCAGCCCCAGCATTTT
TRBJ2-5,.,.,TRBV5-5,CASSSSQETQYF,TGTGCCAGCAGCTCCTCCCAAGAGACCCAGTACTTC
TRBJ1-2,.,.,TRBV28,CASSLDAYGYTF,TGTGCCAGCAGCCTAGACGCCTATGGCTACACCTTC
TRBJ1-2,TRBD1,.,TRBV5-6,CASSLQGARVNYGYTF,TGTGCCAGCAGCTTACAGGGGGCTCGGGTTAACTATGGCTACACCTTC
TRBJ2-7,.,.,TRBV7-6,CASSSTGSVLEQYF,TGTGCCAGCAGCTCTACAGGGTCCGTCCTCGAGCAGTACTTC
TRBJ2-7,.,.,TRBV19,CASSRTKSAFVYEQYF,TGTGCCAGTAGCCGAACCAAATCCGCGTTCGTCTACGAGCAGTACTTC
TRBJ2-7,.,.,TRBV6-5,CASSYPLSEQYF,TGTGCCAGCAGTTACCCGCTCAGCGAGCAGTACTTC
TRBJ2-1,TRBD2,.,TRBV4-2,CASSQTLLAGGPIKQFF,TGTGCCAGCAGCCAAACCTTACTAGCGGGAGGGCCTATTAAGCAGTTCTTC
TRBJ2-1,TRBD2,.,TRBV27,CASSPHGRVESYNEQFF,TGTGCCAGCAGCCCCCATGGGAGGGTCGAGTCCTACAATGAGCAGTTCTTC
TRBJ1-2,.,.,TRBV4-1,CASSQDPDTVYYGYTF,TGCGCCAGCAGCCAAGATCCTGATACAGTCTACTATGGCTACACCTTC
TRBJ2-7,TRBD2,.,TRBV30,CAWRRELQYEQYF,TGTGCCTGGCGGCGGGAGCTACAATACGAGCAGTACTTC
TRBJ2-1,TRBD2,.,TRBV30,CACPTPGLAGGREQFF,TGTGCCTGTCCTACCCCGGGACTAGCGGGAGGGCGTGAGCAGTTCTTC